This T cell receptor beta chain was sequenced in a study of monozygotic twins with inflammatory bowel disease. Study results and limitations: Distinguishing T cell subtypes was not possible. Results did not support any single strong IBD-associated signal or clonotype. Clonotype overlap with others was lower in IBD patients than in healthy twins, a difference that was greatest with disease activity.

In the case of this clonotype: As yet, its antigen is unknown.

Germline CDR1 reads SGHDN; CDR2 reads FVKESK. The length of the CDR3 is 16 residues. One entry per CDR3 protein, without DNA, is what TCRdb gives after re-calling the 5' RACE reads. This sample's table reports about 450,000 distinct CDR3 sequences. Sequenced input: blood. This rearrangement joins TRBV14 to TRBJ2-5; TCRdb gives TRBD1 as the D gene, but with no DNA this cannot be confirmed. The origin of this receptor is a human donor with ulcerative colitis or Crohn's disease, or a healthy co-twin of an affected twin (not recorded which). This CDR3 reads CASSQATGAFQETQYF.